The present T cell receptor beta chain was sequenced within a study of cytomegalovirus exposure and HLA in healthy donors. About the research overall: The approximately 110 validation repertoires and the 666 first-cohort repertoires shared a platform, a later analysis reported. Study results and limitations: The authors enumerated 164 TCR beta chains as linked to cytomegalovirus. Rarity marked most TCR sequences, yet some public TCRs occurred in many donors.

This clone was seen more than once but under ten times. Its antigen is still unknown. From the roughly 110-subject validation cohort, which was separate from the roughly 630-subject first cohort, the donors were drawn. Sequenced by immunoSEQ multiplex PCR; TCRdb stores in-frame clones only, minus some. There are about 200,000 clones in the sample; roughly 85% occur only once, and 4.5% to 6% lies in the top ten. Germline CDR1 SGHRS, CDR2 YFSETQ. V shed 4 bases, J shed 5 bases, and the junction held 11 bases outside the gene matches. This CDR3 spans 15 amino acids. The sequence derives from a woman younger than 35 in good health and CMV-seronegative. The chain combines TRBV5-1 with TRBJ1-2, with 7 bases aligning to TRBD1. Sequencing was carried out using PBMCs. The CDR3 region is CASSQGDRELYGYTF. CDR3 DNA: TGCGCCAGCAGCCAGGGGGACAGAGAACTTTATGGCTACACCTTC.